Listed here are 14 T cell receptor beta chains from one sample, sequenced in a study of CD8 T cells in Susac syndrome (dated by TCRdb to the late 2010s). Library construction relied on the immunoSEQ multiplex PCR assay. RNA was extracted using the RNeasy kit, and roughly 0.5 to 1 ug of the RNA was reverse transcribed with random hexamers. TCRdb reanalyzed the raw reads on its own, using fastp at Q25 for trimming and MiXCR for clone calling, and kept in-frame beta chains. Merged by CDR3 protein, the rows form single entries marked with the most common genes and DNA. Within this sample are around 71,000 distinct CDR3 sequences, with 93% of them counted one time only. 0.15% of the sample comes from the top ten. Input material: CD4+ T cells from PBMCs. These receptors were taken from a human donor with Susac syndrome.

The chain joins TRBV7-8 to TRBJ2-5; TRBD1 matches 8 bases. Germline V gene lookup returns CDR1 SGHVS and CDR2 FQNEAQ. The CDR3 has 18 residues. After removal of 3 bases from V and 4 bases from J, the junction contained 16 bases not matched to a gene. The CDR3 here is CASSFGVRDRWGRETQYF. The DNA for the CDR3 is TGTGCCAGCAGCTTCGGAGTCCGGGACAGGTGGGGACGAGAGACCCAGTACTTC.

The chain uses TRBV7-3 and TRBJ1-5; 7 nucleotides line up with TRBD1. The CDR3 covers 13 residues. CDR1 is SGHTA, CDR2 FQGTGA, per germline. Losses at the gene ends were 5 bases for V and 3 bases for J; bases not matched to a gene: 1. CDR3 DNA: TGTGCCAGCAGCAGGGGGCCCAATCAGCCCCAGCATTTT. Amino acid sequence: CASSRGPNQPQHF.

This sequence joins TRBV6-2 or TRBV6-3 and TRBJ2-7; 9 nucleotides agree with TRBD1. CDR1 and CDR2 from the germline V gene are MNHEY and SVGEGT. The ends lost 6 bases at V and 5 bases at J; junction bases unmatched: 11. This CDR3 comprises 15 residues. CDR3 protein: CASRATGQGFHEQYF. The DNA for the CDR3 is TGTGCCAGCAGGGCTACGGGACAGGGCTTCCACGAGCAGTACTTC.

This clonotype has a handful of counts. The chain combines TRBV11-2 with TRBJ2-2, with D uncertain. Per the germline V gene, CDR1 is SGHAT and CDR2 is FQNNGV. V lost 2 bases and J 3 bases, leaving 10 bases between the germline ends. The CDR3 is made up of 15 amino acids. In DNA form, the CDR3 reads TGTGCCAGCAGCTTATTGGCATTGGACACCGGGGAGCTGTTTTTT. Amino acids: CASSLLALDTGELFF.

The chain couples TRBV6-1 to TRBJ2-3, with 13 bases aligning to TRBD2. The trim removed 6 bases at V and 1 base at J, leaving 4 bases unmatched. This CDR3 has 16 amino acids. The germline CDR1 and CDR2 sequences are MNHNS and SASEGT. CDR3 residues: CASRRGLAGGTDTQYF. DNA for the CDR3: TGTGCCAGCAGAAGAGGACTAGCGGGGGGCACAGATACGCAGTATTTT.

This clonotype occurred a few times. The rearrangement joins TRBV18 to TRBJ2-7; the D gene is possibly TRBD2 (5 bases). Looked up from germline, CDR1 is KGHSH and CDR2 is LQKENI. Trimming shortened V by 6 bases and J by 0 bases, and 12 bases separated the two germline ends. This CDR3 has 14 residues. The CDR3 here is CASSLPGTSYEQYF. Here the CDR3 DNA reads TGTGCCAGCTCGCTTCCGGGAACCTCCTACGAGCAGTACTTC.

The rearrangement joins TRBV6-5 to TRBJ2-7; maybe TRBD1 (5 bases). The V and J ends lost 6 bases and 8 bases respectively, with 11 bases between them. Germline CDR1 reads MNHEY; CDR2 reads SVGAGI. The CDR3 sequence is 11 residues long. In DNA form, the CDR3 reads TGTGCCAGCAGCCGAGACAGAAAGCAGTACTTC. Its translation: CASSRDRKQYF.

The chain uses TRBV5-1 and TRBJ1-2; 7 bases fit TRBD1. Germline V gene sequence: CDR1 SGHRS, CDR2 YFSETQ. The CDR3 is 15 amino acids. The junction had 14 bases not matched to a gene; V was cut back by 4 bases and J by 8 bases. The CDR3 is CASSGGGGEVYGYTF. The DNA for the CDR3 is TGCGCCAGCAGCGGAGGAGGGGGCGAAGTGTACGGCTACACCTTC.

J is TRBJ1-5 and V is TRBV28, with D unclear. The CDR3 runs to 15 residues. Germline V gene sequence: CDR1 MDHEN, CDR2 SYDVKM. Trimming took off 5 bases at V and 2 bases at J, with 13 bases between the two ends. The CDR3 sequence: CASSTYTNGNQPQHF. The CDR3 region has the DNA TGTGCCAGCAGTACCTACACTAACGGCAATCAGCCCCAGCATTTT.

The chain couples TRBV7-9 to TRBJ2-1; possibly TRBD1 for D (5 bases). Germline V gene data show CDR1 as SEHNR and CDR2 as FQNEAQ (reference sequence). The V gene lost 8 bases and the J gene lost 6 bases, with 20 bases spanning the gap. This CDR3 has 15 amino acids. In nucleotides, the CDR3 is TGTGCCAGCGGAATTAGGGGAACTGGTGTCAATGAGCAGTTCTTC. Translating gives CASGIRGTGVNEQFF.

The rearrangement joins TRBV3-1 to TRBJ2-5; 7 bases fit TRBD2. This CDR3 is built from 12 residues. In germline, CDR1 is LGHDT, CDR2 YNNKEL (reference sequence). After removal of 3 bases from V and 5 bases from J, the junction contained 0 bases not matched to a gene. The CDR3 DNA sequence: TGTGCCAGCAGCCAGGGGGGGGAGACCCAGTACTTC. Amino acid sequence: CASSQGGETQYF.

CDR3 loop: CATQRVGALDEQYF. The DNA for the CDR3 is TGTGCCACCCAAAGGGTAGGGGCGCTGGACGAGCAGTACTTC. The J gene is TRBJ2-7, the V gene TRBV10-3; maybe TRBD1 (5 bases). Deletions cut 10 bases from V and 5 bases from J, with 21 bases between. Germline CDR1 ENHRY, CDR2 SYGVKD. The CDR3 consists of 14 residues.

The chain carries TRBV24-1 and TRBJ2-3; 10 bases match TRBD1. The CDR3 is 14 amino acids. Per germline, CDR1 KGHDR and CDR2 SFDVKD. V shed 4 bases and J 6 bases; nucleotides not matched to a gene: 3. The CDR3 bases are TGTGCCACCAGTGACCCGGGACAGGGGGATACGCAGTATTTT. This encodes CATSDPGQGDTQYF.

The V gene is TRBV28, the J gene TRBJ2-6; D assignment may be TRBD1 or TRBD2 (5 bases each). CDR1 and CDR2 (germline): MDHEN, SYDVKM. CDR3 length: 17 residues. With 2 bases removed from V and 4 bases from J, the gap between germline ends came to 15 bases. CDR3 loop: CASSLTGASGGANVLTF. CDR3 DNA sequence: TGTGCCAGCAGTTTAACCGGGGCCTCTGGAGGGGCCAACGTCCTGACTTTC.